The 19 T cell receptor beta chains listed next were all sequenced from one sample in a study of cytomegalovirus exposure and HLA in healthy donors. Clones were sequenced by immunoSEQ multiplex PCR, and TCRdb holds only the in-frame ones, with some missing. The sample lists approximately 230,000 clones; about 88% were seen once. The specimen sequenced was PBMCs. Receptors were obtained from a man aged 18 to 29 in good health and CMV-seropositive.

Comments on this clone: This sample also contains other DNA sequences that code for the same CDR3. The V and J genes are TRBV7-9 and TRBJ2-7, with 8 bases identical to TRBD2. Trimming removed 3 bases from V and 6 bases from J; junction bases left unmatched: 1. CDR3 length: 12 residues. Germline assignment: CDR1 SEHNR and CDR2 FQNEAQ (reference sequence). The CDR3 sequence is CASSLAGGEQYF. CDR3 sequence (DNA): TGTGCCAGCAGCTTGGCGGGAGGCGAGCAGTACTTC.

This clone showed up just a few times. This chain's CDR3 is CASSQPTGRAGELFF. For the CDR3, the DNA is TGTGCCAGCAGCCAACCGACAGGGAGGGCCGGGGAGCTGTTTTTT. The chain links TRBV7-3 to TRBJ2-2; D may match TRBD1 or TRBD2 (7 bases each). The CDR3 sequence is 15 residues long. CDR1 is SGHTA and CDR2 is FQGTGA in the germline V gene. The V and J ends lost 5 bases and 6 bases respectively, with 16 bases between them.

The chain couples TRBV6-5 to TRBJ1-1; maybe TRBD1 (5 bases). V lost 6 bases, J lost 10 bases, and 12 bases lay in between. Germline V gene sequence: CDR1 MNHEY, CDR2 SVGAGI. The CDR3 covers 11 residues. The CDR3 loop is CASSKGRVAFF. Written as DNA, the CDR3 is TGTGCCAGCAGCAAGGGGCGGGTAGCTTTCTTT.

The chain is built from TRBV7-9 and TRBJ2-7; the D gene could be TRBD1 or TRBD2 (6 bases each). With 1 base removed from V and 2 bases from J, the gap between germline ends came to 12 bases. The germline V gene has CDR1 SEHNR and CDR2 FQNEAQ (reference sequence). The CDR3 loop spans 15 amino acids. The CDR3 DNA reads as TGTGCCAGCAGCTTAGAGAGGGGGGCAGCCTACGAGCAGTACTTC. It translates to CASSLERGAAYEQYF. Full variable domain (rest looked up from reference TRBV7-9 and TRBJ2-7): DTGVSQNPRHKITKRGQNVTFRCDPISEHNRLYWYRQTLGQGPEFLTYFQNEAQLEKSRLLSDRFSAERPKGSFSTLEIQRTEQGDSAMYLCASSLERGAAYEQYFGPGTRLTVT.

The chain's CDR3 is CASSPGQGYTEAFF. CDR3 in DNA: TGTGCCAGCAGCCCGGGACAGGGGTACACTGAAGCTTTCTTT. The V gene is TRBV11-2, the J gene TRBJ1-1; TRBD1 matches 10 bases. This CDR3 region has 14 residues. Germline values: CDR1 SGHAT, CDR2 FQNNGV. The junction had 3 bases not matched to a gene; V was cut back by 5 bases and J by 3 bases.

V and J are TRBV28 and TRBJ1-2; TRBD1 matches 7 bases. V was clipped by 1 base and J by 2 bases; unmatched bases: 1. CDR3 length: 14 residues. In germline, CDR1 is MDHEN, CDR2 SYDVKM. The CDR3 DNA reads TGTGCCAGCAGTTTATTGGGACAGAACTATGGCTACACCTTC. Residues: CASSLLGQNYGYTF.

The rearrangement uses TRBV11-2 and TRBJ2-7; 9 bases map to TRBD2. Trimming cost V 7 bases and J 3 bases; bases outside gene matches: 10. Germline CDR1 reads SGHAT; CDR2 reads FQNNGV. The CDR3 has 15 residues. CDR3 residues: CASNKGLARGYEQYF. DNA of the CDR3: TGTGCCAGCAACAAAGGACTAGCGAGAGGCTACGAGCAGTACTTC.

V is TRBV6-5 and J is TRBJ1-4; the D gene is possibly TRBD1 (5 bases). V lost 6 bases and J lost 4, with 15 bases in between. The CDR3 spans 15 residues. In germline, CDR1 is MNHEY, CDR2 SVGAGI. This CDR3 is CASSPSGRSNEKLFF. CDR3 DNA: TGTGCCAGCAGCCCCTCGGGACGGAGTAATGAAAAACTGTTTTTT.

The rearrangement joins TRBV4-2 to TRBJ2-7; D is possibly TRBD2 (7 bases). The V gene's germline CDR1 is LGHNA and CDR2 YNFKEQ. V dropped 8 bases and J dropped 3 bases, with 23 bases sitting between them. CDR3 length: 16 residues. The CDR3 bases are TGTGCCAGCGGAGGGGGGATAGAGCGGGGACACTACGAGCAGTACTTC. Translating it yields CASGGGIERGHYEQYF.

The J gene is TRBJ2-1, the V gene TRBV5-1; 11 nucleotides line up with TRBD2. With 5 bases clipped from V and 2 bases from J, the junction kept 9 bases outside the gene matches. The CDR3 is 17 amino acids. Germline V gene data show CDR1 as SGHRS and CDR2 as YFSETQ. This CDR3 reads CASRSSLAGGTYNEQFF. Written as DNA, the CDR3 is TGCGCCAGCAGGAGTTCGTTAGCGGGAGGGACCTACAATGAGCAGTTCTTC.

The rearrangement joins TRBV27 to TRBJ1-2; the D gene is possibly TRBD1 (5 bases). This CDR3 region has 17 residues. The V and J ends lost 1 base and 4 bases respectively, with 19 bases between them. CDR1 and CDR2 (germline): MNHEY, SMNVEV (reference sequence). CDR3 DNA sequence: TGTGCCAGCAGTTTATGGGGGAGTAACCCGAAAACCTATGGCTACACCTTC. This sequence encodes CASSLWGSNPKTYGYTF.

The rearrangement joins TRBV29-1 to TRBJ2-1; 8 bases fit TRBD1. V shed 7 bases, J shed 7 bases, and the junction held 12 bases outside the gene matches. Germline V gene data show CDR1 as SQVTM and CDR2 as ANQGSEA. The CDR3 is made up of 14 amino acids. The CDR3 DNA is TGCAGCGCTCTCGACAGGGGTAAGGGGAATGAGCAGTTCTTC. This translates into CSALDRGKGNEQFF.

The CDR3 region has the DNA TGTGCCAGCAGCCCAGTGGGGGCCACAGATACGCAGTATTTT. Residues: CASSPVGATDTQYF. This chain uses TRBV7-7 with TRBJ2-3, with D perhaps matching TRBD1 (6 bases). Germline V gives CDR1 SSHAT, CDR2 FNYEAQ (reference sequence). CDR3 size: 14 residues. V was cut by 5 bases and J by 2 bases, with 11 bases left in between. Filled out from reference TRBV7-7 and TRBJ2-3, the complete variable domain reads GAGVSQSPRYKVTKRGQDVTLRCDPISSHATLYWYQQALGQGPEFLTYFNYEAQPDKSGLPSDRFSAERPEGSISTLTIQRTEQRDSAMYRCASSPVGATDTQYFGPGTRLTVL.

The gene calls are TRBV27 and TRBJ2-5, with D perhaps being TRBD1 or TRBD2 (6 bases each). In germline, CDR1 is MNHEY, CDR2 SMNVEV (reference sequence). This CDR3 is built from 15 residues. Deletions cut 6 bases from V and 4 bases from J, with 18 bases between. This CDR3 reads CASSSVEGGRETQYF. The CDR3 nucleotides read TGTGCCAGCAGCTCCGTAGAGGGGGGAAGAGAGACCCAGTACTTC.

The gene calls are TRBV4-2 and TRBJ1-2; D unresolved. The V gene's germline CDR1 is LGHNA and CDR2 YNFKEQ. This CDR3 contains 13 residues. Trimming pared 0 bases from V and 7 bases from J, leaving 9 bases between. CDR3 protein: CASSQDQLSGYTF. As DNA, the CDR3 is TGTGCCAGCAGCCAAGATCAACTTAGTGGCTACACCTTC.

This clone was detected many times. This sequence joins TRBV6-4 and TRBJ2-6; 8 nucleotides match TRBD1. Germline CDR1 reads MRHNA; CDR2 reads SNTAGT. With 3 bases clipped from V and 1 base from J, the junction kept 8 bases outside the gene matches. The CDR3 sequence is 18 residues long. The CDR3 nucleotides read TGTGCCAGCAGTGATGATGGCCAGGGGGCGTCTGGGGCCAACGTCCTGACTTTC. It yields the protein CASSDDGQGASGANVLTF.

CDR3 coding DNA: TGTGCCACCACCTCAACTATGAACACCATATATTTT. Translating it yields CATTSTMNTIYF. The chain employs TRBV28 and TRBJ1-3; no definite D call. Germline lookup yields CDR1 MDHEN and CDR2 SYDVKM. This CDR3 contains 12 residues. V lost 10 bases and J 7 bases, leaving 14 bases between the germline ends.

This clone was detected only once. This sequence joins TRBV29-1 and TRBJ1-1; TRBD1 is a possible D gene (6 bases). This CDR3 contains 13 residues. CDR1 and CDR2 (germline): SQVTM, ANQGSEA. V was trimmed by 6 bases and J by 2 bases, leaving 13 bases between them. The CDR3 bases are TGCAGCGTCCGGACAGATTTTAACACTGAAGCTTTCTTT. As protein: CSVRTDFNTEAFF.

The chain is built from TRBV30 and TRBJ1-1, with TRBD1 as a possible D gene (5 bases). The CDR3 consists of 13 residues. V lost 4 bases to trimming and J lost 4 bases, with 13 bases between them. Per germline, CDR1 GTSNPN and CDR2 SVGIG (reference sequence). CDR3 nucleotides: TGTGCCTGGACGCAACAGGAGGGCACTGAAGCTTTCTTT. This encodes CAWTQQEGTEAFF. The full variable domain, with the rest looked up from reference TRBV30 and TRBJ1-1, is SQTIHQWPATLVQPVGSPLSLECTVEGTSNPNLYWYRQAAGRGLQLLFYSVGIGQISSEVPQNLSASRPQDRQFILSSKKLLLSDSGFYLCAWTQQEGTEAFFGQGTRLTVV.